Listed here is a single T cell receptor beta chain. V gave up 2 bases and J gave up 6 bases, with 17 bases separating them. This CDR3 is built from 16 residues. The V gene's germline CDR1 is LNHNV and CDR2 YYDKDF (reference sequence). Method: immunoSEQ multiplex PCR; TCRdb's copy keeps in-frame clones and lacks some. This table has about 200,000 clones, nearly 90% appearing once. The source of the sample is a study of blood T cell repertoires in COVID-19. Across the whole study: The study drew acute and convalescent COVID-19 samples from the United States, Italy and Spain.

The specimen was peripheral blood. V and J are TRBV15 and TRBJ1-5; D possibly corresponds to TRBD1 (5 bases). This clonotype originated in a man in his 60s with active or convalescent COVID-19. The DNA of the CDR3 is TGTGCCACCAGCAGACTCTCACACGGGGGTCGTCAGCCCCAGCATTTT. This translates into CATSRLSHGGRQPQHF. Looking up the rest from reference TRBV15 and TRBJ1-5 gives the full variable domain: DAMVIQNPRYQVTQFGKPVTLSCSQTLNHNVMYWYQQKSSQAPKLLFHYYDKDFNNEADTPDNFQSRRPNTSFCFLDIRSPGLGDTAMYLCATSRLSHGGRQPQHFGDGTRLSIL.